This paragraph reports one T cell receptor (beta chain). The record originates from a study of blood T cell repertoires in COVID-19. Study-level background: The United States, Italy and Spain supplied acute and convalescent COVID-19 samples.

The V gene end was trimmed by 2 bases and the J gene end by 5 bases; junction bases not matched to a gene: 1. CDR1 and CDR2 (germline): GTSNPN, SVGIG (reference sequence). The CDR3 is 13 residues long. The data were produced by immunoSEQ multiplex PCR, yet TCRdb's version contains in-frame clones alone and is incomplete. Here the sample spans some 76,000 clones, around 80% being singletons. V and J are TRBV30 and TRBJ2-1; 9 bases line up with TRBD2. Input material: peripheral blood. The clonotype comes from a man between 50 and 59 years old with COVID-19, enrolled during active disease. CDR3 DNA sequence: TGTGCCTGGAGTCTAGCGGGAAACAATGAGCAGTTCTTC. This translates into CAWSLAGNNEQFF.